The clone carrying this T cell receptor beta chain has just one count. This record belongs to a study of Graves' ophthalmopathy and Graves' hyperthyroidism. Germline lookup yields CDR1 MNHNS and CDR2 SASEGT. Trimming at V came to 7 bases and at J to 7 bases, leaving 7 bases not matched to a gene. The CDR3 totals 14 residues. Beta-chain TCR CDR3 regions were amplified from RNA transcripts. First-round RT-PCR employed HTBI primers, with a second-round multiplex PCR after it. MiXCR was run by TCRdb on the multiplex PCR reads, yielding one entry per CDR3 protein. Of some 380,000 distinct CDR3 sequences listed, 15% are singletons.

The chain combines TRBV6-1 with TRBJ1-6, with TRBD1 matching over 7 bases. The sequencing input was peripheral blood. The TCR originated in a woman between 18 and 29 years old with stable Graves' hyperthyroidism. The CDR3 reads CASNPPGQNSPLHF. DNA for the CDR3: TGTGCCAGCAATCCACCGGGACAGAATTCACCCCTCCACTTT.